These 30 T cell receptor beta chains were sequenced from one sample in a study of tumor and adjacent non-tumor tissue in lung cancer. TCRbeta libraries were built with three rounds of nested PCR, modified from ARM-PCR. TCRdb independently ran MiXCR on the multiplex PCR reads; one entry per CDR3 protein. The profile shows fewer than 80,000 distinct CDR3 sequences, around two thirds of them singletons. No cell sorting was done before RNA was extracted from the tissue. The sample comprised lung tumor tissue. The receptors stem from a woman between 70 and 85 years old with non-small cell lung cancer.

With respect to this clonotype: The junction shows a germline mismatch at one end, possibly a read error. The chain carries TRBV4-2 and TRBJ2-1; 9 bases align to TRBD1. The CDR3 is made up of 16 amino acids. CDR1 and CDR2 from the germline V gene are LGHNA and YNFKEQ. CDR3 bases: TGTACCAGCAGCCAAGTATGGGACAGGGATTACAATGAGCAGTTCTTC. This encodes CTSSQVWDRDYNEQFF.

This clonotype was recorded only once. One junction end disagrees with the germline gene, perhaps due to a read error. The chain combines TRBV11-1 with TRBJ2-1, with D uncertain. The CDR3 is 13 residues long. The germline V gene has CDR1 SGHAT and CDR2 FQDESV (reference sequence). For the CDR3, the DNA is TGTGCCAGCAGCCCGGTACCCGTCCGTGAGCAATTCTTC. Encoded protein: CASSPVPVREQFF.

The gene calls are TRBV6-1 and TRBJ2-5; D gene ambiguous. The V gene lost 7 bases and the J gene lost 4 bases, with 19 bases spanning the gap. This CDR3 is 15 amino acids long. The germline CDR1 and CDR2 sequences are MNHNS and SASEGT. The CDR3 DNA reads TGTGCCAGCATTGCGTCAGCCGTCTGGACAGAGACCCAGTACTTC. As protein: CASIASAVWTETQYF.

Remarks on this clonotype: A much larger clone sits a single nucleotide away, making a read error possible. V gene TRBV28 combines with J gene TRBJ1-1; 7 nucleotides line up with TRBD1. Per germline, CDR1 MDHEN and CDR2 SYDVKM. The CDR3 contains 13 residues. CDR3 region: CASRTGWDTDAFF. Written as DNA, the CDR3 is TGTGCCAGCAGGACAGGGTGGGACACTGACGCTTTCTTT.

This clonotype came up many times. The V and J genes are TRBV20-1 and TRBJ2-1; D is possibly TRBD2 (7 bases). The CDR3 sequence is 16 residues long. Trimming stripped 4 bases from V and 2 bases from J, with 18 bases between. CDR1 DFQATT and CDR2 SNEGSKA come from the germline V gene (reference sequence). Here the CDR3 DNA reads TGCAGTGCTACCGAAGGGGGGGCGGGGACCTACAATGAGCAGTTCTTC. Protein sequence: CSATEGGAGTYNEQFF.

On this clonotype: This clone may be a read error of a much larger clone one base away. V usage is TRBV28 and J usage is TRBJ1-2; TRBD1 matches at 10 bases. The length of the CDR3 is 15 residues. V lost 5 bases and J lost 5; bases outside the gene matches: 8. CDR1 is MDHEN and CDR2 is SYDVKM in the germline V gene. For the CDR3, the DNA is TGTGCCAGCAGTGGATCCTGGACAGGGGGGTATGGCTACACCTTC. It codes for CASSGSWTGGYGYTF.

For this clonotype: Since the CDR3 does not end with the conserved phenylalanine or tryptophan, this likely comes from a read error. The CDR3, as DNA: TGTGCCAGTAGTTACCTAGACAGGGAAGGGGATGAAGCTTTCCTT. Residues: CASSYLDREGDEAFL. The V call is TRBV6-5, the J call TRBJ1-1; 7 bases line up with TRBD1. Germline values: CDR1 MNHEY, CDR2 SVGAGI. This CDR3 has 15 residues.

With respect to this clonotype: Given the absence of the conserved phenylalanine or tryptophan at the CDR3 end, a read error is likely. J is TRBJ2-2 and V is TRBV6-5; 10 nucleotides line up with TRBD1. From germline, CDR1 is MNHEY and CDR2 SVGAGI. This CDR3 comprises 16 residues. The CDR3 DNA follows: TGTGTCAGCAGCCGAGGACAGGGGGTCTCCACCGGGGAGCTGTTTTAT. As protein: CVSSRGQGVSTGELFY.

Note on this clonotype: One end of the junction varies from germline; a read error may be responsible. The chain employs TRBV6-1 and TRBJ2-5, with TRBD1 matching 8 bases. Per germline, CDR1 MNHNS and CDR2 SASEGT. The CDR3 covers 17 residues. The CDR3 coding sequence is TGTGCCAGCGGTGAATCGAGGGACAGGTATTTCCAAGAGACCCAGGACTTC. Protein sequence: CASGESRDRYFQETQDF.

In regard to this clonotype: At one of its ends the junction is not consistent with the germline gene, which may arise from a read error. This chain links TRBV24-1 with TRBJ2-1; D gene unclear. Per the germline V gene, CDR1 is KGHDR and CDR2 is SFDVKD. The CDR3 has 15 residues. The CDR3, as DNA: TGTGCCATCAGTGATTTTTGGGCAGGCCACAATGAGCAGTTCTTC. It is translated as CAISDFWAGHNEQFF.

For this clonotype: The germline gene is not matched at one end of the junction; a read error may be the cause. The genes are TRBV29-1 and TRBJ1-4; D is perhaps TRBD1 (6 bases). CDR3 length: 13 residues. In germline, CDR1 is SQVTM, CDR2 ANQGSEA. The CDR3 nucleotides are TGCAGCGTTGGGGGGGGGCCTAATGAAAAACCGTTTTTT. It translates to CSVGGGPNEKPFF.

To note about this clonotype: One end of the junction varies from germline; a read error may be responsible. V gene TRBV30 combines with J gene TRBJ2-6, with D tentatively TRBD1 (5 bases). Germline V CDR1 and CDR2: GTSNPN, SVGIG (reference sequence). The CDR3 covers 15 residues. CDR3 amino acids: CAWSVTAAGANVLIF. DNA of the CDR3: TGTGCCTGGAGTGTGACAGCAGCTGGGGCCAACGTCCTGATTTTC.

The chain couples TRBV14 to TRBJ2-7; D ambiguous. Germline V lookup: CDR1 SGHDN, CDR2 FVKESK. This CDR3 contains 16 residues. V was clipped by 9 bases and J by 3 bases, with 24 bases between them. The CDR3 DNA reads as TGTGCCAGGAGCTCAAAACCCCGCTGGTCCTACTACGAGCAGTACTTC. Protein sequence: CARSSKPRWSYYEQYF.

A word on this clonotype: A much larger clone lies one base from this, so it may be a read error. V is TRBV20-1 and J is TRBJ1-5, with D possibly TRBD1 on 6 matching bases. Per the germline V gene, CDR1 is DFQATT and CDR2 is SNEGSKA (reference sequence). This CDR3 is built from 15 residues. The CDR3 DNA sequence: TGCTGTGCTAGAGAATTGACAGGCTTTGGGTCGCCCCAGCATTTT. Translating gives CCARELTGFGSPQHF.

On this clonotype: One end of the junction fails to match germline, which may point to a read error. The chain carries TRBV6-5 and TRBJ2-3, with D unclear. The germline V gene has CDR1 MNHEY and CDR2 SVGAGI. CDR3 length equals 15 residues. This chain's CDR3 is CATSCSFMNTDTQYF. CDR3 in DNA: TGTGCCACCAGTTGCTCGTTTATGAACACAGATACGCAGTACTTT.

The rearrangement uses TRBV29-1 and TRBJ2-1, with 8 positions matching TRBD2. Germline trimming cut 7 bases from V and 5 bases from J; bases unmatched to any gene: 10. There are 14 residues in the CDR3. In germline, CDR1 is SQVTM, CDR2 ANQGSEA. This chain's CDR3 is CSAVLAGKDNEQFF. The CDR3, as DNA: TGCAGCGCTGTTCTAGCGGGCAAAGACAATGAGCAGTTCTTC.

V gene TRBV2 combines with J gene TRBJ1-2; D gene ambiguous. Germline loops: CDR1 SNHLY, CDR2 FYNNEI. This CDR3 is 18 amino acids long. V lost 6 bases, J lost 1 base, and 24 bases lay in between. The CDR3 protein is CASRNGGVGSGINYGYTF. Here the CDR3 DNA reads TGTGCCAGCAGAAATGGTGGGGTGGGCTCCGGGATTAACTATGGCTACACCTTC. The variable domain in full, completed from reference TRBV2 and TRBJ1-2, reads EPEVTQTPSHQVTQMGQEVILRCVPISNHLYFYWYRQILGQKVEFLVSFYNNEISEKSEIFDDQFSVERPDGSNFTLKIRSTKLEDSAMYFCASRNGGVGSGINYGYTFGSGTRLTVV.

This rearrangement joins TRBV4-2 to TRBJ2-2; a weak D match, TRBD1 (6 bases). This CDR3 has 16 amino acids. Trimming took 1 base from V and 17 from J, leaving 26 bases between them. Germline V gene lookup returns CDR1 LGHNA and CDR2 YNFKEQ. The CDR3 DNA is TGTGCCAGCAGCCAAGGATTTACAGGGATCACCGGGGATCTATTTTTT. This translates into CASSQGFTGITGDLFF.

This clonotype was picked up a small number of times. The V gene is TRBV28, the J gene TRBJ2-2, with 14 bases identical to TRBD2. The CDR3 loop spans 17 amino acids. The trim removed 1 base at V and 6 bases at J, leaving 4 bases unmatched. The germline V gene encodes CDR1 MDHEN and CDR2 SYDVKM. CDR3 region: CASSLYGTSGSAGELFF. The CDR3 region has the DNA TGTGCCAGCAGTTTATATGGGACTAGCGGGAGTGCCGGGGAGCTGTTTTTT.

Concerning this clonotype itself: One base away lies a much larger clone, so this may be a sequencing read error. The V gene is TRBV7-2, the J gene TRBJ2-3; D is unclear. CDR1 and CDR2 from the germline V gene are SGHTA and FQGNSA. The CDR3 loop spans 13 amino acids. The CDR3 bases are TGTGCCAGCAGCTCACGCAGCACAGATACGCTGTATTTT. It codes for CASSSRSTDTLYF.

About this clonotype itself: One end of the junction does not line up with germline, which may come from a read error. This chain connects TRBV6-5 to TRBJ1-5; possible D gene TRBD1, 5 bases. The length of the CDR3 is 13 residues. CDR1 MNHEY and CDR2 SVGAGI come from the germline V gene. Here the CDR3 DNA reads TGTGTCAGCGCAGGGCATAGCAATCAGCCCCAGCATTTT. Amino acids: CVSAGHSNQPQHF.

Turning to this clonotype: The germline gene is not matched at one end of the junction; a read error may be the cause. V and J are TRBV28 and TRBJ2-7; 11 bases match TRBD2. Germline V gene lookup returns CDR1 MDHEN and CDR2 SYDVKM. The CDR3 loop spans 16 amino acids. CDR3 DNA sequence: TGTGCCAGCAGCCCGGCGGAACTAGCGGGGGCCTACGTGCAGTACTTC. Its protein is CASSPAELAGAYVQYF.

This clonotype was observed at least ten times. The chain employs TRBV28 and TRBJ1-2; the match to TRBD1 covers 10 bases. CDR3 length: 13 residues. V gave up 6 bases and J gave up 8 bases; unmatched junction bases: 6. The germline CDR1 and CDR2 sequences are MDHEN and SYDVKM. CDR3 DNA: TGTGCCAGCAGCCGAACGACAGGGGGCGGCTACACCTTC. Protein: CASSRTTGGGYTF.

The chain recombines TRBV6-5 with TRBJ2-5, with 10 bases identical to TRBD2. The germline gives CDR1 MNHEY, CDR2 SVGAGI. CDR3 length: 16 residues. This CDR3 reads CISSRGLAAPKETQYF. The CDR3 region has the DNA TGTATCAGCAGTCGCGGACTAGCGGCGCCCAAAGAGACCCAGTACTTC.

A remark on this clonotype: This may come from a read error, since a much larger clone is one base off. The rearrangement links TRBV28 to TRBJ2-4; D remains ambiguous. Germline V gene lookup returns CDR1 MDHEN and CDR2 SYDVKM. This CDR3 has 15 residues. CDR3 protein: CTSLKAQLAKNIQYF. The CDR3 DNA reads as TGTACCAGCCTCAAGGCCCAGCTAGCCAAAAACATTCAGTACTTC. The whole variable domain, remainder taken from reference TRBV28 and TRBJ2-4, is DVKVTQSSRYLVKRTGEKVFLECVQDMDHENMFWYRQDPGLGLRLIYFSYDVKMKEKGDIPEGYSVSREKKERFSLILESASTNQTSMYLCTSLKAQLAKNIQYFGAGTRLSVL.

This clonotype appeared a few times. Being one base from a much bigger clone, this may be a read error. Likely a read error: the CDR3 ends without its conserved phenylalanine or tryptophan. V usage is TRBV29-1 and J usage is TRBJ2-3; D unresolved. V was shortened by 5 bases and J by 3 bases, with 6 bases between the two germline ends. Germline V gene data show CDR1 as SQVTM and CDR2 as ANQGSEA. The CDR3 spans 11 residues. The CDR3 bases are TGCAGCGTTATAGAGACAGATACGCAGTATTCT. It is translated as CSVIETDTQYS.

Comments on this clonotype: A much bigger clone sits one base away, suggesting this may be a read error. The chain couples TRBV20-1 to TRBJ2-4; unclear D gene. CDR1 is DFQATT, CDR2 SNEGSKA, per germline (reference sequence). The length of the CDR3 is 12 residues. The CDR3 region is CSARGNLNIRYF. The CDR3 DNA is TGCAGTGCTCGTGGGAACCTAAACATTCGGTACTTC.

J is TRBJ2-5 and V is TRBV6-5; D is possibly TRBD1 (6 bases). Germline-derived CDR1 and CDR2 are MNHEY and SVGAGI. V lost 8 bases and J lost 3, with 22 bases in between. This CDR3 has 16 amino acids. For the CDR3, the DNA is TGTGCCAGCTATTACTCGCTTGGGAAGGGGGAAGAGACCCAGTACTTC. Protein: CASYYSLGKGEETQYF.

The rearrangement joins TRBV11-1 to TRBJ2-1, with 8 bases that match TRBD2. CDR1 and CDR2 (germline): SGHAT, FQDESV (reference sequence). The length of the CDR3 is 16 residues. V trimming: 5 bases; J trimming: 6 bases; junction bases outside the gene matches: 12. The CDR3 DNA follows: TGTGCCAGCAGCCTTCTCGGACCAGCGGGAGTCAATGAGCAGTTCTTC. It yields the protein CASSLLGPAGVNEQFF.

This clonotype is medium-sized in the sample. This rearrangement joins TRBV29-1 to TRBJ1-1; D unresolved. The CDR3 is made up of 15 amino acids. Per germline, CDR1 SQVTM and CDR2 ANQGSEA. V dropped 4 bases and J dropped 1 base, with 16 bases sitting between them. The CDR3 DNA follows: TGCAGCGTTGCTTCCCCGGGCAAACCGAACACTGAAGCTTTCTTT. This encodes CSVASPGKPNTEAFF.